The rows below give T cell receptor beta chains drawn from one sample of a study of CD8 T cells in ankylosing spondylitis. TCRdb re-called the 5' RACE reads through MiXCR, storing one row per CDR3 protein. The data show approximately 35,000 distinct CDR3 sequences, around 15% seen once. Specimen: synovial fluid, either unsorted or a sorted T cell fraction (not recorded which). These receptors were taken from a male donor with ankylosing spondylitis. The CDR3 runs from the conserved cysteine through the conserved F or W. A D gene is named only where the DNA matches it firmly. Size is stated for part of the rows, as once, few or many counts, or as a class when the clone is expanded.

clone_size: many
v_call: TRBV4-3
j_call: TRBJ2-2
d_call: TRBD1
cdr3_aa: CASSQATGGAGELFF
cdr3_nt: TGCGCCAGCAGCCAAGCGACAGGGGGGGCCGGGGAGCTGTTTTTT

clone_size: .
v_call: TRBV6-5
j_call: TRBJ2-7
d_call: TRBD1
cdr3_aa: CASSYGRGPYEQYF
cdr3_nt: TGTGCCAGCAGTTACGGCAGGGGGCCCTACGAGCAGTACTTC

clone_size: few
v_call: TRBV28
j_call: TRBJ2-1
d_call: TRBD2
cdr3_aa: CASSLWLAVKGVSYNEQFF
cdr3_nt: TGTGCCAGCAGTTTATGGCTAGCGGTGAAAGGGGTCTCCTACAATGAGCAGTTCTTC

clone_size: few
v_call: TRBV16
j_call: TRBJ2-7
d_call: TRBD1
cdr3_aa: CASSPGTGVSEQYF
cdr3_nt: TGTGCCAGCAGCCCTGGGACAGGGGTTTCCGAGCAGTACTTC

clone_size: few
v_call: TRBV7-9
j_call: TRBJ1-1
d_call: .
cdr3_aa: CASSPPMTANTEAFF
cdr3_nt: TGTGCCAGCAGCCCTCCTATGACAGCTAACACTGAAGCTTTCTTT

clone_size: .
v_call: TRBV10-2
j_call: TRBJ2-5
d_call: TRBD2
cdr3_aa: CASSGAGGMEETQYF
cdr3_nt: TGCGCCAGCAGTGGGGCGGGGGGTATGGAAGAGACCCAGTACTTC

clone_size: many
v_call: TRBV20-1
j_call: TRBJ2-2
d_call: TRBD1
cdr3_aa: CSARDRETTGELFF
cdr3_nt: TGCAGTGCGCGAGACAGGGAAACCACCGGGGAGCTGTTTTTT

clone_size: .
v_call: TRBV6-4
j_call: TRBJ2-3
d_call: .
cdr3_aa: CASSEAGTDTQYF
cdr3_nt: TGTGCCAGCAGTGAGGCAGGCACAGATACGCAGTATTTT

clone_size: few
v_call: TRBV4-2
j_call: TRBJ2-7
d_call: TRBD2
cdr3_aa: CASSQDFALADYEQYF
cdr3_nt: TGTGCCAGCAGCCAAGACTTTGCACTAGCGGACTACGAGCAGTACTTC

clone_size: .
v_call: TRBV6-1
j_call: TRBJ2-1
d_call: .
cdr3_aa: CASTYDRSSYNEQFF
cdr3_nt: TGTGCCAGCACCTATGACCGGAGCTCCTACAATGAGCAGTTCTTC

clone_size: .
v_call: TRBV6-2/TRBV6-3
j_call: TRBJ1-2
d_call: TRBD1
cdr3_aa: CASYTIKRQGPDGYTF
cdr3_nt: TGTGCCAGCTATACGATCAAGAGACAGGGGCCGGATGGCTACACCTTC

clone_size: few
v_call: TRBV4-3
j_call: TRBJ2-1
d_call: .
cdr3_aa: CASSPQRWFSYNEQFF
cdr3_nt: TGCGCCAGCAGCCCTCAGAGGTGGTTCTCCTACAATGAGCAGTTCTTC

clone_size: .
v_call: TRBV6-1
j_call: TRBJ2-6
d_call: .
cdr3_aa: CASSEDDSAGANVLTF
cdr3_nt: TGTGCCAGCAGTGAAGATGACAGCGCTGGGGCCAACGTCCTGACTTTC

clone_size: .
v_call: TRBV7-2
j_call: TRBJ1-6
d_call: .
cdr3_aa: CASSLTRQALHHLHF
cdr3_nt: TGTGCCAGCAGCTTAACGAGACAGGCCCTCCACCACCTCCACTTT

clone_size: many
v_call: TRBV20-1
j_call: TRBJ2-7
d_call: .
cdr3_aa: CSARGVGPHEQYF
cdr3_nt: TGCAGTGCTAGAGGGGTAGGGCCCCACGAGCAGTACTTC

clone_size: many
v_call: TRBV7-9
j_call: TRBJ1-3
d_call: TRBD1
cdr3_aa: CASSSYTDRKGTGNTIYF
cdr3_nt: TGTGCCAGCAGCTCTTACACGGACAGGAAAGGGACCGGAAACACCATATATTTT

clone_size: few
v_call: TRBV9
j_call: TRBJ2-3
d_call: TRBD1
cdr3_aa: CASSVAGQGDVDTQYF
cdr3_nt: TGTGCCAGCAGCGTAGCGGGACAGGGGGACGTAGATACGCAGTATTTT

clone_size: .
v_call: TRBV13
j_call: TRBJ2-1
d_call: TRBD2
cdr3_aa: CASSLGLADYNEQFF
cdr3_nt: TGTGCCAGCAGCCTCGGACTAGCGGACTACAATGAGCAGTTCTTC

clone_size: many
v_call: TRBV11-2
j_call: TRBJ2-4
d_call: .
cdr3_aa: CASSLDGTDGAKNIQYF
cdr3_nt: TGTGCCAGCAGCTTAGATGGAACAGATGGAGCCAAAAACATTCAGTACTTC

clone_size: few
v_call: TRBV7-4
j_call: TRBJ1-2
d_call: TRBD1
cdr3_aa: CASSPTWDRNYGYTF
cdr3_nt: TGTGCCAGCAGCCCGACCTGGGACAGGAACTATGGCTACACCTTC

clone_size: .
v_call: TRBV20-1
j_call: TRBJ2-1
d_call: .
cdr3_aa: CSIGTPNPDEQFF
cdr3_nt: TGCAGCATCGGGACCCCAAATCCGGATGAGCAGTTCTTC

clone_size: few
v_call: TRBV7-2
j_call: TRBJ2-7
d_call: .
cdr3_aa: CASSADYEQYF
cdr3_nt: TGTGCCAGCAGCGCCGATTACGAGCAGTACTTC

clone_size: many
v_call: TRBV9
j_call: TRBJ2-5
d_call: TRBD2
cdr3_aa: CASSASGSLRETQYF
cdr3_nt: TGTGCCAGCAGCGCTAGCGGGAGTCTAAGAGAGACCCAGTACTTC

clone_size: few
v_call: TRBV29-1
j_call: TRBJ2-7
d_call: .
cdr3_aa: CSVEAPVTYEQYF
cdr3_nt: TGCAGCGTTGAAGCACCGGTTACCTACGAGCAGTACTTC

clone_size: many
v_call: TRBV7-2
j_call: TRBJ2-1
d_call: TRBD2
cdr3_aa: CASSLGVGAGQEQFF
cdr3_nt: TGTGCCAGCAGCTTAGGGGTAGGAGCGGGGCAAGAGCAGTTCTTC

clone_size: many
v_call: TRBV4-2
j_call: TRBJ2-1
d_call: .
cdr3_aa: CASSPTGSSYNEQFF
cdr3_nt: TGTGCCAGCAGCCCAACCGGGAGTTCCTACAATGAGCAGTTCTTC

clone_size: few
v_call: TRBV2
j_call: TRBJ2-4
d_call: .
cdr3_aa: CASSEGAYLAKNIQYF
cdr3_nt: TGTGCCAGCAGTGAAGGGGCATACCTAGCCAAAAACATTCAGTACTTC

clone_size: many
v_call: TRBV7-8
j_call: TRBJ2-2
d_call: .
cdr3_aa: CASSYDNGRRTGELFF
cdr3_nt: TGTGCCAGCAGCTACGACAACGGGCGAAGGACCGGGGAGCTGTTTTTT

clone_size: few
v_call: TRBV12-3/TRBV12-4
j_call: TRBJ1-1
d_call: .
cdr3_aa: CASSLLGSVDTEAFF
cdr3_nt: TGTGCCAGCAGTTTATTGGGGTCCGTCGACACTGAAGCTTTCTTT

clone_size: .
v_call: TRBV7-9
j_call: TRBJ2-7
d_call: .
cdr3_aa: CASSLGAEPLGGEQYF
cdr3_nt: TGTGCCAGCAGCTTAGGGGCGGAGCCCCTGGGGGGCGAGCAGTACTTC

clone_size: few
v_call: TRBV20-1
j_call: TRBJ2-3
d_call: TRBD1
cdr3_aa: CSALGQGRTDTQYF
cdr3_nt: TGCAGTGCTCTCGGACAGGGCCGGACAGATACGCAGTATTTT

clone_size: .
v_call: TRBV20-1
j_call: TRBJ2-2
d_call: TRBD1
cdr3_aa: CSAREVTGWTGELFF
cdr3_nt: TGCAGTGCTAGAGAGGTGACAGGGTGGACCGGGGAGCTGTTTTTT

clone_size: many
v_call: TRBV28
j_call: TRBJ2-7
d_call: TRBD1
cdr3_aa: CASTKGGFSSYEQYF
cdr3_nt: TGTGCCAGCACGAAAGGGGGCTTTAGCTCCTACGAGCAGTACTTC

clone_size: many
v_call: TRBV27
j_call: TRBJ2-7
d_call: TRBD1
cdr3_aa: CASSDRAYEQYF
cdr3_nt: TGTGCCAGCAGTGACAGGGCTTACGAGCAGTACTTC

clone_size: .
v_call: TRBV4-3
j_call: TRBJ1-1
d_call: .
cdr3_aa: CASSLGRTLNTEAFF
cdr3_nt: TGCGCCAGCAGCTTGGGAAGGACCTTGAACACTGAAGCTTTCTTT

clone_size: .
v_call: TRBV27
j_call: TRBJ1-1
d_call: .
cdr3_aa: CASSLGLSDTEAFF
cdr3_nt: TGTGCCAGCAGTTTGGGTCTGTCGGACACTGAAGCTTTCTTT

clone_size: .
v_call: TRBV7-9
j_call: TRBJ2-2
d_call: TRBD1
cdr3_aa: CASSPGQGRNTGELFF
cdr3_nt: TGTGCCAGCAGCCCGGGACAGGGAAGGAACACCGGGGAGCTGTTTTTT